Listed below are T cell receptor beta chains from one sample, sequenced in a study of T cell changes during pregnancy in multiple sclerosis. TCRdb keeps only in-frame clones here, not all; method: immunoSEQ multiplex PCR. The sample has tens of thousands of clones, roughly nine tenths seen once. The material sequenced was peripheral blood, taken in the third trimester of pregnancy. The receptors were sampled from a female donor in good health, enrolled as a control in a pregnancy study. Both conserved end residues are part of each CDR3. The D gene is left open where the match is weak. Clone size is shown for a subset of rows, as once, few, many or a class of expanded clone.

D,V,size,J,CDR3,DNA
-,TRBV19,-,TRBJ2-1,CASRGTRSPQTYEQFF,TGTGCCAGTAGGGGTACTAGATCCCCCCAAACATATGAGCAGTTCTTC
-,TRBV5-3,-,TRBJ2-4,CARSPGVPAKNIQYF,TGTGCCAGAAGCCCGGGAGTTCCGGCCAAAAACATTCAGTACTTC
TRBD2,TRBV30,-,TRBJ2-2,CAWSGGGLANTGELFF,TGTGCCTGGAGTGGGGGGGGACTAGCGAACACCGGGGAGCTGTTTTTT
-,TRBV2,-,TRBJ1-6,CASSERQPYNSPLHF,TGTGCCAGCAGTGAAAGACAGCCCTATAATTCACCCCTCCACTTT
-,TRBV11-3,-,TRBJ2-7,CASSLDHSYEQYF,TGTGCCAGCAGCTTAGATCATAGCTACGAGCAGTACTTC
-,TRBV2,once,TRBJ2-5,CASSEARGAETQYF,TGTGCCAGCAGTGAAGCGCGGGGAGCAGAGACCCAGTACTTC
TRBD2,TRBV28,-,TRBJ2-7,CASRAGGGGQYF,TGTGCCAGCAGGGCGGGGGGCGGAGGGCAGTACTTC
-,TRBV4-2,-,TRBJ1-4,CASSQAAGATNEKLFF,TGTGCCAGCAGCCAAGCCGCAGGGGCCACTAATGAAAAACTGTTTTTT
TRBD1,TRBV5-1,-,TRBJ2-2,CASSFGTVNTGELFF,TGCGCCAGCAGCTTTGGGACAGTGAACACCGGGGAGCTGTTTTTT
TRBD1,TRBV5-4,-,TRBJ1-4,CASSGGTGGYEKLFF,TGTGCCAGCAGCGGGGGGACAGGGGGCTATGAAAAACTGTTTTTT
TRBD1,TRBV6-4,-,TRBJ1-2,CASSDLTGDYGYTF,TGTGCCAGCAGTGACTTAACAGGGGACTATGGCTACACCTTC
-,TRBV12-5,-,TRBJ2-3,CASGSLAHTDTQYF,TGTGCTAGTGGTTCTCTAGCGCACACAGATACGCAGTATTTT
-,TRBV5-1,-,TRBJ2-7,CASSSTGGPGRDEQYF,TGCGCCAGCAGCTCGACCGGGGGGCCGGGGAGAGACGAGCAGTACTTC
-,TRBV19,few,TRBJ1-2,CASSRGTIQQSYGYTF,TGTGCCAGTAGCAGGGGAACTATACAACAGAGCTATGGCTACACCTTC
-,TRBV10-2,-,TRBJ2-7,CASSESRDTPRERGEQYF,TGCGCCAGCAGTGAAAGCCGGGACACCCCAAGGGAAAGGGGCGAGCAGTACTTC
TRBD2,TRBV19,-,TRBJ2-1,CASSMRTSGYNEQFF,TGTGCCAGTAGTATGCGGACTAGCGGTTACAATGAGCAGTTCTTC
-,TRBV19,-,TRBJ1-2,CASSIGREAYGYTF,TGTGCCAGTAGTATAGGCAGGGAGGCCTATGGCTACACCTTC
-,TRBV29-1,-,TRBJ1-2,CSVEPTGGAYYGYTF,TGCAGCGTTGAACCGACAGGAGGAGCTTACTATGGCTACACCTTC
-,TRBV4-2,few,TRBJ2-3,CASSQERRTTDTQYF,TGTGCCAGCAGCCAAGAGCGGAGGACCACAGATACGCAGTATTTT
-,TRBV5-4,-,TRBJ1-2,CASSFQGINYGYTF,TGTGCCAGCAGCTTCCAGGGGATAAACTATGGCTACACCTTC
TRBD1,TRBV10-3,-,TRBJ1-1,CAISEGLLTGWLNTEAFF,TGTGCCATCAGTGAGGGTCTTCTGACAGGGTGGCTGAACACTGAAGCTTTCTTT
-,TRBV7-2,-,TRBJ2-7,CASSPALGPYEQYF,TGTGCCAGCAGCCCAGCGCTAGGTCCCTACGAGCAGTACTTC
TRBD1,TRBV7-8,-,TRBJ1-4,CASSSYRGEGQKLFF,TGTGCCAGCAGCTCATACAGGGGAGAGGGGCAAAAACTGTTTTTT
TRBD1,TRBV15,-,TRBJ2-5,CATSRGGQAGETQYF,TGTGCCACCAGCAGAGGGGGACAGGCAGGAGAGACCCAGTACTTC
TRBD2,TRBV7-2,-,TRBJ2-4,CASSSTPAGRGSIQYF,TGTGCCAGCAGTTCCACCCCAGCGGGGCGGGGTAGCATTCAGTACTTC
-,TRBV5-1,-,TRBJ1-1,CASSLNRASEAFF,TGCGCCAGCAGCTTGAACAGGGCGTCTGAAGCTTTCTTT
TRBD1,TRBV19,-,TRBJ1-1,CASSGDRGPNTEAFF,TGTGCCAGTAGTGGGGACAGGGGCCCGAACACTGAAGCTTTCTTT
-,TRBV19,few,TRBJ1-1,CASSIRGNTEAFF,TGTGCCAGTAGTATTCGGGGGAACACTGAAGCTTTCTTT
TRBD1,TRBV28,-,TRBJ1-1,CASKSRGHTEAFF,TGTGCCAGCAAGTCCAGGGGGCATACTGAAGCTTTCTTT
TRBD2,TRBV12-5,-,TRBJ2-1,CASGQGLAGAYNEQFF,TGTGCTAGTGGTCAGGGACTAGCGGGAGCCTACAATGAGCAGTTCTTC
TRBD1,TRBV5-8,-,TRBJ1-2,CASSLVWDSYGYTF,TGTGCCAGCAGCTTGGTCTGGGACAGCTATGGCTACACCTTC
-,TRBV19,-,TRBJ1-6,CASSIGGRESPLHF,TGTGCCAGTAGTATCGGAGGGCGAGAGTCACCCCTCCACTTT
-,TRBV2,-,TRBJ1-5,CASSYGQPRGNQPQHF,TGTGCCAGCAGTTATGGACAGCCTAGAGGCAATCAGCCCCAGCATTTT
-,TRBV6-6,few,TRBJ2-7,CASSYSQGGAYEQYF,TGTGCCAGCAGTTACTCCCAGGGTGGAGCCTACGAGCAGTACTTC
TRBD1,TRBV5-1,-,TRBJ1-2,CASAATGDPVYGYTF,TGCGCCAGCGCTGCTACAGGGGATCCCGTCTATGGCTACACCTTC
TRBD1,TRBV11-3,-,TRBJ2-7,CASSLVMRQGAYEQYF,TGTGCCAGCAGCTTAGTTATGAGACAGGGGGCTTACGAGCAGTACTTC
TRBD1,TRBV5-6,-,TRBJ2-7,CASSLGQGVLFHEQYF,TGTGCCAGCAGCTTGGGTCAGGGGGTTTTGTTCCACGAGCAGTACTTC
-,TRBV27,-,TRBJ1-2,CASSGGGYGYTF,TGTGCCAGCAGTGGGGGGGGCTATGGCTACACCTTC
TRBD1,TRBV14,-,TRBJ1-4,CASSRWDRGREKLFF,TGTGCCAGCAGCCGCTGGGACAGGGGGCGGGAAAAACTGTTTTTT
-,TRBV2,-,TRBJ1-2,CASSENGLNYGYTF,TGTGCCAGCAGTGAAAATGGACTGAACTATGGCTACACCTTC
-,TRBV9,-,TRBJ2-3,CASSVSRVADTQYF,TGTGCCAGCAGCGTGTCCCGGGTGGCAGATACGCAGTATTTT
TRBD2,TRBV7-2,-,TRBJ2-3,CASSLGLAGGRRDTQYF,TGTGCCAGCAGCTTAGGCTTAGCGGGGGGGCGGCGAGATACGCAGTATTTT
-,TRBV5-1,-,TRBJ1-2,CASSLELGYSGGYTF,TGCGCCAGCAGCTTGGAACTGGGCTACAGTGGGGGCTACACCTTC
-,TRBV6-5,-,TRBJ2-2,CASSYGVTGELFF,TGTGCCAGCAGTTATGGAGTAACCGGGGAGCTGTTTTTT